The clone carrying this TCR beta chain was counted between two and nine times. Antigen unknown. This CDR3 has 15 amino acids. V lost 3 bases and J lost 2, with 17 bases in between. Germline V gene data show CDR1 as DFQATT and CDR2 as SNEGSKA (reference sequence). Preparation of the TCRbeta library was carried out with unique molecular identifiers. MiXCR was run by TCRdb on the PCR reads, yielding one entry per CDR3 protein. Of about 160,000 distinct CDR3 sequences in the sample, roughly 10% were seen once. This entry comes from a study of T-cell reconstitution after alpha-beta-depleted transplantation in children. Study-level points and caveats: Alpha-beta T cells present about two months after transplant were reported to originate from several hundred expanded graft clones. T-cell counts and diversity at one year post-transplant came mainly from newly produced T cells. Surviving recipient T cells and intrathymic progenitors accounted for some patients' high TCRbeta diversity at day 60.

This material consisted of PBMCs, taken before TCRalphabeta/CD19-depleted stem cell transplant. This clonotype originated in a boy aged 2-15 years with acute myeloid leukemia, due to receive a stem cell transplant. The chain is built from TRBV20-1 and TRBJ2-7; D call uncertain. The DNA of the CDR3 is TGCAGTGCTAGTTCTAGTCCACTCGTTACCTACGAGCAGTACTTC. It is translated as CSASSSPLVTYEQYF.